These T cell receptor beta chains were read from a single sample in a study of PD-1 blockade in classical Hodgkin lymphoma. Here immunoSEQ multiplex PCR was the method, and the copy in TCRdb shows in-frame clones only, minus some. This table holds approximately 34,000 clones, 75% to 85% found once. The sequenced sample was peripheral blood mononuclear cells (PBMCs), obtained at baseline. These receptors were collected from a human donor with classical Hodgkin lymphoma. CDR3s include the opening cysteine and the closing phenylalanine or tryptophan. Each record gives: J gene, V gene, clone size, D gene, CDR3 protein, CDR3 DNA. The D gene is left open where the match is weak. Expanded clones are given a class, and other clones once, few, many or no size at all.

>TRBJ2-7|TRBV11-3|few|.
CASSLAGDEQYF
TGTGCCAGCAGCTTAGCAGGGGACGAGCAGTACTTC
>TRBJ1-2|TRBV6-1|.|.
CATWGNYGYTF
TGTGCCACCTGGGGCAACTATGGCTACACCTTC
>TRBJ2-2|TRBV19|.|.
CASSMIGQPNTGELFF
TGTGCCAGTAGTATGATTGGACAGCCCAACACCGGGGAGCTGTTTTTT
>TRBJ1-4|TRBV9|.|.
CASSVSGGTNEKLFF
TGTGCCAGCAGCGTAAGCGGCGGAACTAATGAAAAACTGTTTTTT
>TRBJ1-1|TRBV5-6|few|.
CASSKAFGNTEAFF
TGTGCCAGCAGCAAGGCCTTTGGGAACACTGAAGCTTTCTTT
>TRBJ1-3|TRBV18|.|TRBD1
CASSPPGQANTIYF
TGTGCCAGCTCACCACCGGGACAGGCAAACACCATATATTTT
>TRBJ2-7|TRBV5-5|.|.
CASREGQSYSYEQYF
TGTGCCAGCAGAGAAGGACAGTCGTACTCCTACGAGCAGTACTTC
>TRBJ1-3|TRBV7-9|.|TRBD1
CASSFSRTGAGNTIYF
TGTGCCAGCAGCTTCTCCAGAACAGGGGCTGGAAACACCATATATTTT
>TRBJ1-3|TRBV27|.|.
CASSYSAGNTIYF
TGTGCCAGCAGTTACTCGGCTGGAAACACCATATATTTT
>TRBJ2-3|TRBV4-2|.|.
CASSQEIQWGDTQYF
TGTGCCAGCAGCCAAGAGATCCAATGGGGAGATACGCAGTATTTT
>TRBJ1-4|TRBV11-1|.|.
CASSQDRREKLFF
TGTGCCAGCAGCCAGGACAGAAGGGAAAAACTGTTTTTT
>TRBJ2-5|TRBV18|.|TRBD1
CASHPGQGIQETQYF
TGTGCCAGCCACCCGGGACAGGGAATCCAAGAGACCCAGTACTTC
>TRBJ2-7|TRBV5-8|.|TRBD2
CASSFGGSQQYF
TGTGCCAGCAGCTTCGGGGGGAGTCAGCAGTACTTC
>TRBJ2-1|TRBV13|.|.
CASSLPFLGSYNEQFF
TGTGCCAGCAGCCTGCCCTTTCTGGGCTCCTACAATGAGCAGTTCTTC
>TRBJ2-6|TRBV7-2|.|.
CASSPSQGFGANVLTF
TGTGCCAGCAGCCCATCACAGGGTTTTGGGGCCAACGTCCTGACTTTC
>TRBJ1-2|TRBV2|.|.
CASAGGEVLYGYTF
TGTGCCAGCGCAGGAGGGGAGGTACTCTATGGCTACACCTTC
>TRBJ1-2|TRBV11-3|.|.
CASSPDGTYGYTF
TGTGCCAGCAGCCCGGACGGGACCTATGGCTACACCTTC
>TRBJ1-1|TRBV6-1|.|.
CASSEWSEAFF
TGTGCCAGCAGTGAATGGTCTGAAGCTTTCTTT
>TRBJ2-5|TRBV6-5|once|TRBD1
CASSGTAGETQYF
TGTGCCAGCAGTGGGACAGCAGGGGAGACCCAGTACTTC
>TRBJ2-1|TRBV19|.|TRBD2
CASSPQRGGPDEQFF
TGTGCCAGTAGTCCCCAGCGGGGGGGCCCCGATGAGCAGTTCTTC
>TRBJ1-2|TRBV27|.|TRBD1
CASRYRGGNYGYTF
TGTGCCAGCAGGTACAGGGGGGGAAACTATGGCTACACCTTC
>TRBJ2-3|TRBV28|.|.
CASSCLVGGAAGTDTQYF
TGTGCCAGCAGTTGCCTAGTCGGAGGGGCTGCAGGCACAGATACGCAGTATTTT
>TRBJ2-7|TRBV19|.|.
CASRARLDSYEQYF
TGTGCCAGTAGGGCTAGGTTAGACTCCTACGAGCAGTACTTC
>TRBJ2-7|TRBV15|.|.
CATSILDRIDEQYF
TGTGCCACCAGCATTCTCGACAGGATCGACGAGCAGTACTTC
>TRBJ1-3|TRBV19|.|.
CASSPDLTLSGNTIYF
TGTGCCAGTAGCCCTGACCTCACTCTCTCTGGAAACACCATATATTTT
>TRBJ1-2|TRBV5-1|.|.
CASSLDDGRLYGYTF
TGCGCCAGCAGCTTGGACGACGGCCGCCTCTATGGCTACACCTTC
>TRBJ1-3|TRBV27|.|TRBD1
CASSLSMLGTVRNTIYF
TGTGCCAGCAGTTTATCGATGTTGGGGACAGTAAGAAACACCATATATTTT
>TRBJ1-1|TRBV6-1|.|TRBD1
CASSEAGRGGTEAFF
TGTGCCAGCAGTGAAGCTGGCAGGGGGGGCACTGAAGCTTTCTTT
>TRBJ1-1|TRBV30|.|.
CAWSGQANTEAFF
TGTGCCTGGAGTGGGCAAGCGAACACTGAAGCTTTCTTT
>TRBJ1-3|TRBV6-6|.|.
CASRLGSSGNTIYF
TGTGCCAGCAGGCTGGGGAGCTCTGGAAACACCATATATTTT
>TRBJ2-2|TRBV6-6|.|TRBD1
CASRSGQLTGELFF
TGTGCCAGCAGATCGGGACAGCTCACCGGGGAGCTGTTTTTT
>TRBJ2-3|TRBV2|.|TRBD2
CASSESGGGTDTQYF
TGTGCCAGCAGTGAGAGCGGGGGGGGCACAGATACGCAGTATTTT
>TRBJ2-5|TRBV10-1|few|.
CASSENRGRGETQYF
TGCGCCAGCAGTGAAAATAGGGGTCGGGGGGAGACCCAGTACTTC
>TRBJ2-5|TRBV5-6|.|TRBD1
CASSGPGQGIGTQYF
TGTGCCAGCAGCGGACCGGGACAGGGAATAGGGACCCAGTACTTC
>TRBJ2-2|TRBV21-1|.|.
CASSRTRSLAGGSGELFF
TGTGCCAGCAGCCGGACCAGGTCCCTAGCGGGGGGGTCCGGGGAGCTGTTTTTT
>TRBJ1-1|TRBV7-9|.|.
CASSPARGTEAFF
TGTGCCAGCAGCCCCGCCCGGGGCACTGAAGCTTTCTTT
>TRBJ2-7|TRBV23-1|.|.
CASRVGGLSYEQYF
TGCGCCAGCCGGGTAGGTGGCCTCTCCTACGAGCAGTACTTC
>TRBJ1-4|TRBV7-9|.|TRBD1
CASSSQTGANEKLFF
TGTGCCAGCAGCTCCCAGACAGGGGCTAATGAAAAACTGTTTTTT